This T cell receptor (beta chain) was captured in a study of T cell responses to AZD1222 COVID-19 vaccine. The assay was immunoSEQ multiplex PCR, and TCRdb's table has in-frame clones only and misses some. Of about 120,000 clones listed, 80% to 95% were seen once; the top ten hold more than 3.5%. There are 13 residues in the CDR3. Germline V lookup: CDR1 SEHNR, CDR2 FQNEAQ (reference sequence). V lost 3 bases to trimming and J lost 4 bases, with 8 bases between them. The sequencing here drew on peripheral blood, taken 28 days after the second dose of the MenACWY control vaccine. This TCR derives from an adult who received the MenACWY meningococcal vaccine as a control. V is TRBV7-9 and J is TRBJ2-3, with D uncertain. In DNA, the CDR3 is TGTGCCAGCAGCTTGGATGGCGCAGATACGCAGTATTTT. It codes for CASSLDGADTQYF.